The source of this T cell receptor (beta chain) is a study of blood T cell repertoires in COVID-19. Sequenced by immunoSEQ multiplex PCR; TCRdb stores in-frame clones only, minus some. This table has about 180,000 clones, approximately 86% appearing once. The CDR3 extends over 14 amino acids. The V gene's germline CDR1 is LNHDA and CDR2 SQIVND (reference sequence). V lost 6 bases to trimming and J lost 7 bases; unmatched junction nucleotides: 12. This clonotype originated in a man between 45 and 60 years old with active or convalescent COVID-19. The chain employs TRBV19 and TRBJ2-7; 7 bases agree with TRBD1. The sequenced sample was peripheral blood. CDR3 sequence: CASSPQGPRGEQYF. CDR3 DNA: TGTGCCAGTAGCCCACAGGGGCCGAGGGGAGAGCAGTACTTC.